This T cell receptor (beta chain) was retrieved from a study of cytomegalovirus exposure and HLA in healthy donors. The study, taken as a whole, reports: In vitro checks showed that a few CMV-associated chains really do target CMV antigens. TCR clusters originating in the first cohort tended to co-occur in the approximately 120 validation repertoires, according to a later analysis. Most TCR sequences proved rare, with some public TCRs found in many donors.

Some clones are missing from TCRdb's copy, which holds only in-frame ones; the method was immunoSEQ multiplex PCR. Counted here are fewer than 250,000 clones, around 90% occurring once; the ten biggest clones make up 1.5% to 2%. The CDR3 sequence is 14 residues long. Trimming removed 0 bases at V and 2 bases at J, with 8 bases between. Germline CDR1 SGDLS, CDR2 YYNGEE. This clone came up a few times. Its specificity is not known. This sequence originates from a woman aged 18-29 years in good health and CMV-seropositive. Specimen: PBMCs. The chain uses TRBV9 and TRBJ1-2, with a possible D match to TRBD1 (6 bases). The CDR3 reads CASSVADRNYGYTF. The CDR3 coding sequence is TGTGCCAGCAGCGTAGCTGACAGGAACTATGGCTACACCTTC. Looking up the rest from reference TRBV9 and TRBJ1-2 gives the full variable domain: DSGVTQTPKHLITATGQRVTLRCSPRSGDLSVYWYQQSLDQGLQFLIQYYNGEERAKGNILERFSAQQFPDLHSELNLSSLELGDSALYFCASSVADRNYGYTFGSGTRLTVV.